The next 25 T cell receptor beta chains were all read from a single sample in a study of CD8+ T cells in alopecia areata. Sequencing used cDNA as its template, made by extracting RNA and reverse transcribing it. Produced via immunoSEQ multiplex PCR; TCRdb's table is partial and in-frame only. The sample contains more than 95,000 clones, about two fifths of which appear only once. Input material: CD4+ T cells sorted from blood. These receptors all stem from a human donor with alopecia areata.

This clone occurred a few times. V usage is TRBV29-1 and J usage is TRBJ2-2; no firm D call. Trimming took off 4 bases at V and 2 bases at J, with 11 bases between the two ends. Germline-derived CDR1 and CDR2 are SQVTM and ANQGSEA. The CDR3 has 14 residues. The CDR3 nucleotides read TGCAGCGTTGCGATGACTCTCAACACCGGGGAGCTGTTTTTT. Protein sequence: CSVAMTLNTGELFF.

The chain combines TRBV29-1 with TRBJ2-7; 7 nucleotides align to TRBD1. Germline V gives CDR1 SQVTM, CDR2 ANQGSEA. The CDR3 is made up of 13 amino acids. V trimming: 3 bases; J trimming: 8 bases; junction bases outside the gene matches: 10. DNA of the CDR3: TGCAGCGTTGATTCGACAGGGCAACGAAAGCAGTACTTC. Encoded protein: CSVDSTGQRKQYF.

The V gene is TRBV29-1, the J gene TRBJ2-1, with D unresolved. Germline assignment: CDR1 SQVTM and CDR2 ANQGSEA. Trimming left V 6 bases short and J 7 bases short, with 10 bases between. The CDR3 consists of 11 residues. The CDR3 DNA reads as TGCAGCGTGGGGTTTTTGAATGAGCAGTTCTTC. Protein: CSVGFLNEQFF.

The rearrangement uses TRBV5-1 and TRBJ2-7; 7 nucleotides agree with TRBD1. The length of the CDR3 is 15 residues. CDR1 and CDR2 from the germline V gene are SGHRS and YFSETQ. Losses at the gene ends were 4 bases for V and 3 bases for J; bases not matched to a gene: 10. CDR3: CASSEGAQTRYEQYF. The CDR3 DNA reads TGCGCCAGCAGCGAGGGGGCCCAGACCCGCTACGAGCAGTACTTC.

This clone was picked up a small number of times. This chain connects TRBV18 to TRBJ2-7; TRBD2 is a possible D gene (5 bases). CDR3 length: 13 amino acids. The germline V gene encodes CDR1 KGHSH and CDR2 LQKENI. With 3 bases removed from V and 4 bases from J, the gap between germline ends came to 10 bases. For the CDR3, the DNA is TGTGCCAGCTCACCGGACGGGGAATACGAGCAGTACTTC. This gives the protein CASSPDGEYEQYF.

The rearrangement uses TRBV28 and TRBJ2-1; no clear D. CDR3 size: 12 residues. Trimming left V 7 bases short and J 10 bases short, with 14 bases between. Germline V lookup: CDR1 MDHEN, CDR2 SYDVKM. CDR3 in DNA: TGTGCCAGCACCCGGAAGCCCGGCGAGCAGTTCTTC. This encodes CASTRKPGEQFF.

The rearrangement uses TRBV6-5 and TRBJ2-1; D not resolved. The V end was cut by 6 bases, the J end by 6 bases, with 15 bases between. CDR3 length: 14 residues. Per germline, CDR1 MNHEY and CDR2 SVGAGI. The CDR3 sequence is CASSSWRPSNEQFF. DNA for the CDR3: TGTGCCAGCAGCTCTTGGCGCCCTTCCAATGAGCAGTTCTTC.

This clone was detected only a few times. The J gene is TRBJ2-5, the V gene TRBV7-2, with D unclear. The CDR3 has 13 amino acids. Trimming removed 5 bases at V and 4 bases at J, with 11 bases between. Germline V gives CDR1 SGHTA, CDR2 FQGNSA. CDR3 loop: CASSTRRRETQYF. Written as DNA, the CDR3 is TGTGCCAGCAGCACACGCCGCCGAGAGACCCAGTACTTC.

The chain joins TRBV29-1 to TRBJ2-3; 15 nucleotides align to TRBD2. CDR3 length equals 15 residues. V lost 6 bases and J lost 3; bases outside the gene matches: 4. Germline V gene lookup returns CDR1 SQVTM and CDR2 ANQGSEA. The CDR3 DNA reads as TGCAGCGTGAGGGGGACTAGCGGGAGGACAGATACGCAGTATTTT. Translated, it gives CSVRGTSGRTDTQYF.

The chain recombines TRBV30 with TRBJ2-1; D not certain. Germline V gene lookup returns CDR1 GTSNPN and CDR2 SVGIG (reference sequence). Deletions cut 0 bases from V and 4 bases from J, with 10 bases between. CDR3 length: 14 amino acids. The CDR3 sequence is CAWSVGNRYNEQFF. The CDR3 bases are TGTGCCTGGAGTGTGGGGAATAGATACAATGAGCAGTTCTTC.

In this sample, this clone turned up a few times. The rearrangement joins TRBV7-2 to TRBJ2-3, with 10 bases fitting TRBD2. Germline V lookup: CDR1 SGHTA, CDR2 FQGNSA. The V segment lost 1 base and the J segment 5 bases; nucleotides outside the gene matches: 6. The CDR3 loop spans 16 amino acids. CDR3 protein: CASSLGGAGGLDTQYF. Written as DNA, the CDR3 is TGTGCCAGCAGCTTAGGTGGAGCGGGAGGGTTAGATACGCAGTATTTT.

In its sample, this clone was seen a few times. The chain employs TRBV29-1 and TRBJ2-3; 15 bases line up with TRBD2. Unmatched junction bases numbered 4, after V lost 6 bases and J lost 3 bases. CDR3 size: 15 residues. In germline, CDR1 is SQVTM, CDR2 ANQGSEA. CDR3 protein: CSVAGLAGGTDTQYF. The CDR3 DNA reads as TGCAGCGTCGCGGGACTAGCGGGGGGAACAGATACGCAGTATTTT.

Here the CDR3 reads CASSLAGDSAYEQYF. The CDR3 coding sequence is TGTGCCAGCAGCTTAGCGGGAGACAGCGCCTACGAGCAGTACTTC. The chain carries TRBV7-2 and TRBJ2-7; D is possibly TRBD1 or TRBD2 (5 bases each). This CDR3 has 15 amino acids. V lost 0 bases, J lost 2 bases, and 11 bases lay in between. The germline V gene encodes CDR1 SGHTA and CDR2 FQGNSA. The whole variable domain, remainder taken from reference TRBV7-2 and TRBJ2-7, is GAGVSQSPSNKVTEKGKDVELRCDPISGHTALYWYRQSLGQGLEFLIYFQGNSAPDKSGLPSDRFSAERTGGSVSTLTIQRTQQEDSAVYLCASSLAGDSAYEQYFGPGTRLTVT.

This clone has more than one count but fewer than ten. The CDR3 here is CASSLAGLSEYTDTQYF. The CDR3, as DNA: TGTGCCAGCAGTTTAGCGGGGTTGTCGGAGTACACAGATACGCAGTATTTT. The gene calls are TRBV28 and TRBJ2-3; D is perhaps TRBD2 (6 bases). The germline V gene encodes CDR1 MDHEN and CDR2 SYDVKM. With 2 bases removed from V and 2 bases from J, the gap between germline ends came to 17 bases. The CDR3 extends over 17 amino acids.

The chain is built from TRBV28 and TRBJ2-1; D not resolved. With 6 bases removed from V and 1 base from J, the gap between germline ends came to 7 bases. The length of the CDR3 is 13 residues. CDR1 is MDHEN and CDR2 is SYDVKM in the germline V gene. CDR3: CASSPSSYNEQFF. CDR3 sequence (DNA): TGTGCCAGCAGCCCTAGTTCCTACAATGAGCAGTTCTTC.

The rearrangement joins TRBV14 to TRBJ1-2; 8 bases map to TRBD1. Germline loops: CDR1 SGHDN, CDR2 FVKESK. The V segment lost 11 bases and the J segment 5 bases; nucleotides outside the gene matches: 4. The CDR3 is 11 residues long. CDR3: CAGRTGYGYTF. CDR3 DNA sequence: TGTGCCGGACGGACAGGGTATGGCTACACCTTC.

The chain is built from TRBV30 and TRBJ2-7; no clear D. Germline CDR1 GTSNPN, CDR2 SVGIG (reference sequence). The CDR3 has 13 amino acids. Trimming pared 3 bases from V and 3 bases from J, leaving 12 bases between. The CDR3 region is CAWSRTNNYEQYF. CDR3 bases: TGTGCCTGGAGCAGAACCAATAACTACGAGCAGTACTTC.

This clone was recorded a few times. The V call is TRBV15, the J call TRBJ2-5, with 7 nucleotides matching TRBD2. The V gene's germline CDR1 is LNHNV and CDR2 YYDKDF (reference sequence). V was pared by 2 bases and J by 5 bases, with 2 bases of the junction left unmatched. CDR3 length: 13 residues. The CDR3 region has the DNA TGTGCCACCAGCAGACAGGGAGGGGAGACCCAGTACTTC. Translating it yields CATSRQGGETQYF.

The chain combines TRBV30 with TRBJ1-4; D possibly corresponds to TRBD1 (5 bases). CDR1 is GTSNPN, CDR2 SVGIG, per germline (reference sequence). The CDR3 length is 15 residues. Trimming took 2 bases from V and 4 from J, leaving 14 bases between them. In DNA form, the CDR3 reads TGTGCCTGGAGTTCCCCCGGGGCCGATAATGAAAAACTGTTTTTT. Amino acids: CAWSSPGADNEKLFF. Full variable domain (remainder filled in from reference TRBV30 and TRBJ1-4): SQTIHQWPATLVQPVGSPLSLECTVEGTSNPNLYWYRQAAGRGLQLLFYSVGIGQISSEVPQNLSASRPQDRQFILSSKKLLLSDSGFYLCAWSSPGADNEKLFFGSGTQLSVL.

This sequence joins TRBV29-1 and TRBJ1-1; possibly TRBD1 for D (5 bases). CDR1 SQVTM and CDR2 ANQGSEA come from the germline V gene. The V gene lost 4 bases and the J gene lost 11 bases, with 17 bases spanning the gap. The CDR3 is 12 residues long. The CDR3 DNA reads TGCAGCGTTGTTTTATTCGGGGGGAAGGCTTTCTTT. Amino acids: CSVVLFGGKAFF.

This chain joins TRBV29-1 and TRBJ2-7, with TRBD1 matching 11 bases. The CDR3 covers 13 residues. The trim removed 6 bases at V and 5 bases at J, leaving 6 bases unmatched. Germline CDR1 reads SQVTM; CDR2 reads ANQGSEA. The CDR3 reads CSVLGQGANEQYF. The CDR3 nucleotides read TGCAGCGTCCTAGGACAGGGGGCTAACGAGCAGTACTTC.

V gene TRBV13 combines with J gene TRBJ2-1; TRBD2 matches 9 bases. The J segment lost 1 base and the V segment lost 6 bases, leaving 4 bases of the junction unmatched. This CDR3 spans 15 amino acids. Germline values: CDR1 PRHDT, CDR2 FYEKMQ (reference sequence). CDR3 nucleotides: TGTGCCAGCAGACCGACTAGCGGATCCTACAATGAGCAGTTCTTC. Its translation is CASRPTSGSYNEQFF.

This clone was found a few times. An end of the junction differs from the germline gene, which may be a read error. The rearrangement links TRBV29-1 to TRBJ1-1; D not certain. The CDR3 spans 13 residues. Germline V gene sequence: CDR1 SQVTM, CDR2 ANQGSEA. The CDR3 DNA is TGCAGCGTTGTCGGAATCCTGAAAACTGAAGCTTTCTTT. This sequence encodes CSVVGILKTEAFF.

The CDR3 DNA sequence: TGTGCCAGCAGCGCTAGCGGCTCCTACGAGCAGTACTTC. Protein sequence: CASSASGSYEQYF. The V gene is TRBV2, the J gene TRBJ2-7, with 7 bases identical to TRBD2. The CDR3 is 13 residues long. Germline assignment: CDR1 SNHLY and CDR2 FYNNEI. J lost 0 bases, V lost 6 bases, and 2 bases had no gene match. Full variable domain (missing parts from reference TRBV2 and TRBJ2-7): EPEVTQTPSHQVTQMGQEVILRCVPISNHLYFYWYRQILGQKVEFLVSFYNNEISEKSEIFDDQFSVERPDGSNFTLKIRSTKLEDSAMYFCASSASGSYEQYFGPGTRLTVT.

Note on this clone: Other DNA sequences within the sample encode an identical CDR3. The chain employs TRBV20-1 and TRBJ2-1; TRBD1 matches 10 bases. The germline V gene has CDR1 DFQATT and CDR2 SNEGSKA (reference sequence). The CDR3 contains 11 residues. Germline trimming cut 8 bases from V and 7 bases from J; bases unmatched to any gene: 2. The DNA for the CDR3 is TGCAGTCCGGGACAGGGGAATGAGCAGTTCTTC. Translation gives CSPGQGNEQFF.